These T cell receptor beta chains were read from a single sample in a study of T cell responses to AZD1222 COVID-19 vaccine. Assay: immunoSEQ multiplex PCR; the TCRdb copy retains only in-frame clones and omits some. The sample contains 150,000 to 200,000 clones, 80% to 95% of which appear only once. Sequences were derived from peripheral blood, sampled on day 0 of AZD1222 vaccination. All receptors derive from an adult in good health. Both conserved end residues are part of each CDR3. The D gene is left open where the match is weak. Clone size appears in some rows only: once, few, many, or a class for an expanded clone.

>TRBJ1-1|TRBV5-1|-|-
CASSFIDRNTEAFF
TGCGCCAGCAGCTTCATTGACAGAAACACTGAAGCTTTCTTT
>TRBJ1-1|TRBV5-1|-|-
CASSLTGLNTEAFF
TGCGCCAGCAGCTTGACCGGATTGAACACTGAAGCTTTCTTT
>TRBJ2-3|TRBV27|once|TRBD2
CASSLTSGRWHTQYF
TGTGCCAGCAGCCTCACTAGCGGGAGATGGCATACGCAGTATTTT
>TRBJ1-6|TRBV28|-|-
CASRSSLTGSNSPLHF
TGTGCCAGCAGGTCATCCCTAACAGGGTCGAATTCACCCCTCCACTTT
>TRBJ1-6|TRBV7-2|-|-
CASSPTDPYSPLHF
TGTGCCAGCAGCCCTACAGACCCCTATTCACCCCTCCACTTT
>TRBJ2-4|TRBV28|-|-
CASSFQGIAAKNIQYF
TGTGCCAGCAGTTTCCAGGGGATCGCGGCCAAAAACATTCAGTACTTC
>TRBJ1-3|TRBV28|-|TRBD1
CASSGTASGNTIYF
TGTGCCAGCAGTGGGACAGCCTCTGGAAACACCATATATTTT
>TRBJ1-2|TRBV12-5|-|-
CASGPGINYGYTF
TGTGCTAGTGGTCCAGGGATTAACTATGGCTACACCTTC
>TRBJ2-5|TRBV4-1|-|TRBD1
CASSTGAGTQETQYF
TGCGCCAGCAGCACAGGGGCAGGGACCCAAGAGACCCAGTACTTC
>TRBJ1-2|TRBV5-1|-|-
CASVGGTSNYGYTF
TGCGCCAGCGTAGGGGGGACCAGCAACTATGGCTACACCTTC
>TRBJ1-1|TRBV3-1/TRBV3-2|-|TRBD1
CASSQKTGRNTEAFF
TGTGCCAGCAGCCAGAAGACAGGGAGGAACACTGAAGCTTTCTTT
>TRBJ1-3|TRBV10-2|-|TRBD1
CASGPGRTGVLSGNTIYF
TGCGCCAGCGGCCCCGGGAGGACAGGGGTTTTGTCTGGAAACACCATATATTTT
>TRBJ1-4|TRBV7-9|once|-
CASSLIAWATNEKLFF
TGTGCCAGCAGCTTGATAGCGTGGGCAACTAATGAAAAACTGTTTTTT
>TRBJ2-7|TRBV4-1|-|TRBD2
CASSQVVGGAYEQYF
TGCGCCAGCAGCCAAGTTGTGGGGGGGGCCTACGAGCAGTACTTC
>TRBJ1-2|TRBV6-4|-|TRBD1
CASSPDRNYGYTF
TGTGCCAGCAGTCCGGACAGGAACTATGGCTACACCTTC
>TRBJ1-6|TRBV19|-|-
CASSMEAARAYNSPLHF
TGTGCCAGTAGTATGGAGGCAGCTAGGGCCTATAATTCACCCCTCCACTTT
>TRBJ2-7|TRBV27|-|-
CASSFYPPVDSSEQYF
TGTGCCAGCAGTTTTTACCCCCCCGTCGATAGCTCCGAGCAGTACTTC
>TRBJ2-5|TRBV29-1|-|-
CSVRREQETQYF
TGCAGCGTTAGACGGGAGCAAGAGACCCAGTACTTC
>TRBJ2-5|TRBV2|-|TRBD1
CASGTGPETQYF
TGTGCCAGCGGGACAGGCCCCGAGACCCAGTACTTC
>TRBJ2-3|TRBV11-3|-|-
CASSLDGGGSTDTQYF
TGTGCCAGCAGCTTAGATGGTGGAGGGAGCACAGATACGCAGTATTTT
>TRBJ1-5|TRBV29-1|-|-
CSARENSNQPQHF
TGCAGCGCCCGAGAGAATAGCAATCAGCCCCAGCATTTT
>TRBJ1-1|TRBV6-2/TRBV6-3|-|TRBD1
CASSYASQTGRAFF
TGTGCCAGCAGTTACGCGTCCCAGACAGGGAGGGCTTTCTTT
>TRBJ1-1|TRBV20-1|-|-
CSAKRVAEAFF
TGCAGTGCGAAGAGGGTCGCTGAAGCTTTCTTT
>TRBJ1-1|TRBV5-1|-|-
CASSSDPQGNTEAFF
TGCGCCAGCAGCTCCGACCCACAGGGAAACACTGAAGCTTTCTTT
>TRBJ1-2|TRBV19|-|-
CASRLSGMGNYGYTF
TGTGCCAGTAGATTATCCGGGATGGGTAACTATGGCTACACCTTC
>TRBJ1-1|TRBV6-5|-|-
CASTHGGAGTEAFF
TGTGCCAGCACCCATGGGGGGGCGGGCACTGAAGCTTTCTTT
>TRBJ2-1|TRBV9|-|-
CASSVEGPPNSQFF
TGTGCCAGCAGCGTAGAGGGTCCGCCGAACTCTCAGTTCTTC
>TRBJ1-1|TRBV11-2|-|-
CASSLEGSGTEAFF
TGTGCCAGCAGCTTAGAGGGCTCGGGGACTGAAGCTTTCTTT
>TRBJ2-7|TRBV19|-|-
CASSTRDTYYEQYF
TGTGCCAGTAGTACCCGGGACACCTACTACGAGCAGTACTTC
>TRBJ1-6|TRBV5-1|once|-
CASSKSSYNSPLHF
TGCGCCAGCAGTAAGAGCTCCTATAATTCACCCCTCCACTTT
>TRBJ2-3|TRBV11-2|-|-
CASSLRTDTQYF
TGTGCCAGCAGCTTAAGAACAGATACGCAGTATTTT
>TRBJ1-5|TRBV30|-|-
CAWSVGGFQDYSNQPQHF
TGTGCCTGGAGTGTAGGCGGGTTCCAGGACTATAGCAATCAGCCCCAGCATTTT
>TRBJ2-1|TRBV14|-|TRBD2
CASSHRRLAGDEQFF
TGTGCCAGCAGCCATCGCCGACTAGCGGGAGATGAGCAGTTCTTC
>TRBJ1-2|TRBV18|-|-
CASSPQTANYGYTF
TGTGCCAGCTCACCACAGACCGCTAACTATGGCTACACCTTC
>TRBJ2-7|TRBV28|-|-
CASSLRTTTYEQYF
TGTGCCAGCAGTCTCCGGACTACCACCTACGAGCAGTACTTC
>TRBJ2-2|TRBV12-3/TRBV12-4|-|TRBD1
CASSGQGGGELFF
TGTGCCAGCAGTGGACAGGGCGGAGGGGAGCTGTTTTTT
>TRBJ2-2|TRBV18|-|-
CASSPVAGANTGELFF
TGTGCCAGCTCACCCGTGGCCGGGGCGAACACCGGGGAGCTGTTTTTT
>TRBJ1-1|TRBV11-2|-|-
CASSLGQTYEAFF
TGTGCCAGCAGCTTAGGACAGACATATGAAGCTTTCTTT
>TRBJ1-4|TRBV19|-|-
CASSARRQIATNEKLFF
TGTGCCAGTAGTGCCCGACGCCAAATAGCAACTAATGAAAAACTGTTTTTT
>TRBJ2-7|TRBV11-1|-|TRBD1
CASSLGQGSNYEQYF
TGTGCCAGCAGCTTAGGACAGGGAAGTAACTACGAGCAGTACTTC